This T cell receptor (beta chain) was recovered during a study of T cells expressing NK-cell markers. Study-level information: Sorted CD3+CD56-NKG2C+, CD3+CD56+NKG2C+ and CD3+CD56+NKG2C- T cells supplied the TCR beta repertoires. Study-level findings and limits: Of CD8+ T cells, about 1.0-8% belonged to dominant NKG2C+ clonotypes in 5 to 7 donors. Expanded NKG2C+ T cell clones had unclear HCMV specificity.

Reanalyzing the 5' RACE reads, TCRdb keeps one entry per CDR3 protein, without DNA. The listing records approximately 170,000 distinct CDR3 sequences. Concerning this clonotype itself: Its antigen is not known.

The CDR3 is 15 residues long. Germline CDR1 and CDR2: SGHRS and YFSETQ. The sequence was collected from a man aged 18 to 70 in good health. The sequenced material came from blood T cells: a sorted CD56 or NKG2C T cell subset, CD4+ or CD8+ T cells, or bulk PBMC T cells (not recorded which). The chain uses TRBV5-1 and TRBJ2-1. CDR3 sequence reads: CASSLGGNSVDEQFF.